One T cell receptor beta chain is described in this entry. Its matching antigen is unknown. Trimming cost V 4 bases and J 3 bases; bases outside gene matches: 6. From germline, CDR1 is MNHEY and CDR2 SVGAGI. This CDR3 is built from 15 residues. The data are from a study of cytomegalovirus exposure and HLA in healthy donors. Study findings and constraints: Accurate HLA-A and HLA-B prediction from TCR beta sequences was reported for most subjects. Sequence variants that were highly shared formed a cluster that was likely a sequencing artifact. Later analysis associated a missense DCLRE1C variant with TCR beta V- and J-gene trimming.

The PCR employed 60 Vbeta primers together with 13 Jbeta primers. Measured with immunoSEQ multiplex PCR; TCRdb has only the in-frame clones, and not every one. The profile shows some 120,000 clones, 80% of them singletons. This TCR derives from a man aged 25-40 years in good health and CMV-seropositive. What was sequenced was PBMCs. The rearrangement uses TRBV6-5 and TRBJ2-7; 10 bases agree with TRBD1. CDR3 DNA: TGTGCCAGCAGTTTATCGACAGGGGGCTACTACGAGCAGTACTTC. This translates into CASSLSTGGYYEQYF.